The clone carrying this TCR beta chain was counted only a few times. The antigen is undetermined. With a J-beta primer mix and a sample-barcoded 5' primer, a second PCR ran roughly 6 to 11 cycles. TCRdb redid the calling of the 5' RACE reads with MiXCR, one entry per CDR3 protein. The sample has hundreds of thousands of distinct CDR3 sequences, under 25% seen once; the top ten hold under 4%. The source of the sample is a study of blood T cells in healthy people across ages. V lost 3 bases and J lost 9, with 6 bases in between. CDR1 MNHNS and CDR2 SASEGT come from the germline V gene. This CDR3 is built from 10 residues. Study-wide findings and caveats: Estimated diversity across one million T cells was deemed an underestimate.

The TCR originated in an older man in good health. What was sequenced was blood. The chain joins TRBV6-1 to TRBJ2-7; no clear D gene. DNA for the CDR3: TGTGCCAGCAGTGATATTTCGCAGTACTTC. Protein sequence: CASSDISQYF.